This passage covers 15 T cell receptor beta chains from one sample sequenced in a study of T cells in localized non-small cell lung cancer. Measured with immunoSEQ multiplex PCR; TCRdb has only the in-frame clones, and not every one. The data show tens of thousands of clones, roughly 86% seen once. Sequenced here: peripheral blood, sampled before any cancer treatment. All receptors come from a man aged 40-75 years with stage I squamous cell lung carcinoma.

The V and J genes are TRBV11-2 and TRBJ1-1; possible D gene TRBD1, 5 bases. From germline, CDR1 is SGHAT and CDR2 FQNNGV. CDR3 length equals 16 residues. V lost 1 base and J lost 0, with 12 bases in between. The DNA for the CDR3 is TGTGCCAGCAGCTTAGTTGGCAGGGTGGTGAACACTGAAGCTTTCTTT. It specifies CASSLVGRVVNTEAFF.

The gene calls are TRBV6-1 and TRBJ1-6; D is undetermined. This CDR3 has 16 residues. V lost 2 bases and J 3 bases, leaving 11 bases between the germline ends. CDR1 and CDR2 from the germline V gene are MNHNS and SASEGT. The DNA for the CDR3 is TGTGCCAGCAGTGAAATGACGTTTAACTATAATTCACCCCTCCACTTT. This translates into CASSEMTFNYNSPLHF.

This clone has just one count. The CDR3 nucleotides are TGTGCCAGTAGTATAGACCCCCCGGGACTAGCGGGACGGAAGACCCAGTACTTC. Encoded protein: CASSIDPPGLAGRKTQYF. The chain has TRBV19 and TRBJ2-5; 13 bases map to TRBD2. After removal of 0 bases from V and 6 bases from J, the junction contained 10 bases not matched to a gene. The CDR3 sequence is 18 residues long. Germline V gene lookup returns CDR1 LNHDA and CDR2 SQIVND (reference sequence).

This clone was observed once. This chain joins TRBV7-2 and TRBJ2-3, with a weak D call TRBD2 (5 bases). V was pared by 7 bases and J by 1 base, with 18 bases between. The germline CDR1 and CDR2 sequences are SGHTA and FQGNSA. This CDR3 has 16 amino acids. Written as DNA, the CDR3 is TGTGCCAGCACCCTCCTGCTAGGGCGGGGCACAGATACGCAGTATTTT. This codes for CASTLLLGRGTDTQYF.

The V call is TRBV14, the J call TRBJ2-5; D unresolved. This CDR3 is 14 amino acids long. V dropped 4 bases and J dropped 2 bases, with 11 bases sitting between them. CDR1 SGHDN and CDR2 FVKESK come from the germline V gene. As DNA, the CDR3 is TGTGCCAGCAGCCTCACTACTTTACAAGAGACCCAGTACTTC. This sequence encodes CASSLTTLQETQYF.

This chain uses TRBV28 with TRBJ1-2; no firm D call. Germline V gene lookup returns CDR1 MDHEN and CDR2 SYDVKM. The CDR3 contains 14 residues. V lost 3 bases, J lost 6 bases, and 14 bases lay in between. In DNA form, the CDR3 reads TGTGCCAGCAGTTTCCTGATTTCTGTTAATGGCTACACCTTC. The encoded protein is CASSFLISVNGYTF.

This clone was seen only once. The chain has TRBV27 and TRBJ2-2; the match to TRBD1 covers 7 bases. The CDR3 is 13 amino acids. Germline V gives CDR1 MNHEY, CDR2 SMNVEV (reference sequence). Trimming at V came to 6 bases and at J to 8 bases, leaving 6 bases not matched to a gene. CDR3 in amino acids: CASRQGLVGELFF. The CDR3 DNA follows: TGTGCCAGCAGACAGGGGTTGGTGGGGGAGCTGTTTTTT.

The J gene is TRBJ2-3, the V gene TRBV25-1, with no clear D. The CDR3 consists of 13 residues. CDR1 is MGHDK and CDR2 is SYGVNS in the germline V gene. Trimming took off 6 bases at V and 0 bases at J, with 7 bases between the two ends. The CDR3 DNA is TGTGCCAGCAGCAGTCCTAGCACAGATACGCAGTATTTT. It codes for CASSSPSTDTQYF.

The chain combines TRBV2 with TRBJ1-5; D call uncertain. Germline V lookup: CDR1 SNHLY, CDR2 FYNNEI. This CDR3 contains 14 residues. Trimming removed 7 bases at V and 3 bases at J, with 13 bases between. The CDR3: CASTSRPFNQPQHF. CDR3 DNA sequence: TGTGCCAGCACGAGCAGGCCCTTCAATCAGCCCCAGCATTTT.

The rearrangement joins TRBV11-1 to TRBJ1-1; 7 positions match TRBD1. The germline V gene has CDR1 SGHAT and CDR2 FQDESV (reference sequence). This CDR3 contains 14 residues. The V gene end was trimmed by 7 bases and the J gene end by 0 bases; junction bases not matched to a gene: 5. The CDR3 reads CASTGQALNTEAFF. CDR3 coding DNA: TGTGCCAGCACTGGACAGGCCTTGAACACTGAAGCTTTCTTT.

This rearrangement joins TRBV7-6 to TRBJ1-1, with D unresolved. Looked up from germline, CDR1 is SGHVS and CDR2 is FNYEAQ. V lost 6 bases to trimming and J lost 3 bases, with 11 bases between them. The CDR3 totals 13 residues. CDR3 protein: CASRHGSHTEAFF. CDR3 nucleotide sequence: TGTGCCAGCAGACATGGGAGTCACACTGAAGCTTTCTTT.

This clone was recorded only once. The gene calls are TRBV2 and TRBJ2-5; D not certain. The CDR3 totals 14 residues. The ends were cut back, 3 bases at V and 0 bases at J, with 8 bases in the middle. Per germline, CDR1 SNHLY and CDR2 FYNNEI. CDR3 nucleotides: TGTGCCAGCAGTGATAGGACCTACCAAGAGACCCAGTACTTC. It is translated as CASSDRTYQETQYF.

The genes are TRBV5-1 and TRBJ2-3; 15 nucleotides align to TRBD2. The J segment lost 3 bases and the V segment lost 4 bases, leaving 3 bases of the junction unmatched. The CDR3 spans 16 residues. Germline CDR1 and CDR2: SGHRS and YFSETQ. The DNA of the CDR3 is TGCGCCAGCAGCCAAGGACTAGCGGGGGGGACAGATACGCAGTATTTT. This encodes CASSQGLAGGTDTQYF.

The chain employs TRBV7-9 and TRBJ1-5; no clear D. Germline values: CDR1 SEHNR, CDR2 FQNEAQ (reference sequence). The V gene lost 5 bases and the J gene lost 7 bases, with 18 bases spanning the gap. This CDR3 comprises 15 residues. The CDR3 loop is CASSPLGSSDQPQHF. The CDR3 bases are TGTGCCAGCAGCCCGCTTGGTTCGTCGGACCAGCCCCAGCATTTT.

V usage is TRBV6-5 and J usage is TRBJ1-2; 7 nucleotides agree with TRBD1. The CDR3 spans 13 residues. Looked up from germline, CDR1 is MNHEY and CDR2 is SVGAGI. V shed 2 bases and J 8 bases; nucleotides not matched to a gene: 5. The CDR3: CASSYGGGEGYTF. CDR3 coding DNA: TGTGCCAGCAGTTACGGAGGGGGCGAAGGCTACACCTTC.